The 8 T cell receptor beta chains in this list originate from one sample, sequenced in a study of PD-1 blockade in classical Hodgkin lymphoma. Autologous stem cell transplantation was followed by relapse in every patient, and brentuximab vedotin exposure varied. Data came from immunoSEQ multiplex PCR; TCRdb stores just in-frame clones and leaves some out. The repertoire holds around 58,000 clones, with over 85% as singletons. The sample was peripheral blood mononuclear cells (PBMCs), taken at baseline. The receptors stem from a human donor with classical Hodgkin lymphoma.

The chain links TRBV11-2 to TRBJ1-4, with D perhaps TRBD1 (5 bases). Germline V gives CDR1 SGHAT, CDR2 FQNNGV. The CDR3 extends over 17 amino acids. The ends were cut back, 1 base at V and 2 bases at J, with 14 bases in the middle. CDR3 DNA: TGTGCCAGCAGCTTAGTGCGGGGTGAGGGGACTAATGAAAAACTGTTTTTT. It specifies CASSLVRGEGTNEKLFF.

The gene calls are TRBV5-1 and TRBJ1-3, with D unresolved. V was clipped by 4 bases and J by 0 bases, with 11 bases between them. Germline CDR1 SGHRS, CDR2 YFSETQ. The CDR3 has 15 residues. The CDR3 reads CASSVTGYSGNTIYF. As DNA, the CDR3 is TGCGCCAGCAGCGTGACGGGGTACTCTGGAAACACCATATATTTT.

This clone was seen a single time. The chain combines TRBV7-9 with TRBJ1-1; the D is unclear. This CDR3 has 15 residues. Germline V gene lookup returns CDR1 SEHNR and CDR2 FQNEAQ (reference sequence). V lost 1 base, J lost 4 bases, and 13 bases lay in between. The CDR3 DNA reads as TGTGCCAGCAGCTTAGGTTCAGGTGCTTTCACTGAAGCTTTCTTT. It codes for CASSLGSGAFTEAFF. The complete variable domain, with remaining parts taken from reference TRBV7-9 and TRBJ1-1, reads DTGVSQNPRHKITKRGQNVTFRCDPISEHNRLYWYRQTLGQGPEFLTYFQNEAQLEKSRLLSDRFSAERPKGSFSTLEIQRTEQGDSAMYLCASSLGSGAFTEAFFGQGTRLTVV.

The chain has TRBV7-9 and TRBJ2-5, with D uncertain. Germline V gene data show CDR1 as SEHNR and CDR2 as FQNEAQ (reference sequence). The CDR3 consists of 13 residues. Trimming cost V 5 bases and J 2 bases, with 9 bases left between them. The CDR3 DNA reads as TGTGCCAGCAGCCCGGGCGCACAAGAGACCCAGTACTTC. Encoded protein: CASSPGAQETQYF.

The genes are TRBV7-9 and TRBJ2-7; TRBD1 aligns across 8 bases. Germline V lookup: CDR1 SEHNR, CDR2 FQNEAQ (reference sequence). CDR3 size: 15 residues. The junction had 9 bases not matched to a gene; V was cut back by 4 bases and J by 4 bases. The CDR3, as DNA: TGTGCCAGCAGCTCTTACCGGGACAGGACATACGAGCAGTACTTC. It is translated as CASSSYRDRTYEQYF.

This clone was counted between two and nine times. The chain combines TRBV19 with TRBJ1-6; D is unclear. Germline V gene data show CDR1 as LNHDA and CDR2 as SQIVND (reference sequence). V was cut by 3 bases and J by 8 bases, with 14 bases left in between. This CDR3 comprises 15 residues. CDR3 protein: CASSIVRAADSPLHF. CDR3 in DNA: TGTGCCAGTAGTATCGTACGGGCAGCGGATTCACCCCTCCACTTT.

J is TRBJ2-7 and V is TRBV18; D might be TRBD2 (6 bases). CDR1 is KGHSH and CDR2 is LQKENI in the germline V gene. The CDR3 totals 11 residues. V shed 5 bases and J shed 10 bases, with 12 bases lying between them. For the CDR3, the DNA is TGTGCCAGCTCAGCCTCGGGAGAACAGTACTTC. Its translation is CASSASGEQYF.

The rearrangement joins TRBV7-2 to TRBJ1-6; D gene uncertain. The CDR3 runs to 14 residues. Germline assignment: CDR1 SGHTA and CDR2 FQGNSA. V was trimmed by 3 bases and J by 10 bases, leaving 13 bases between them. Here the CDR3 DNA reads TGTGCCAGCAGCTTGGTCCAGGAAGACTCACCCCTCCACTTT. It translates to CASSLVQEDSPLHF.